This TCR beta chain stems from a study of T cells after posttransplantation cyclophosphamide. The table came from immunoSEQ multiplex PCR; TCRdb's copy has only in-frame clones and leaves some out. The sample carries 13,000 to 15,000 clones, over 60% recorded once. The CDR3 sequence is 18 residues long. CDR1 and CDR2 (germline): SGHTA, FQGNSA. V dropped 5 bases and J dropped 3; count of bases not matched to a gene: 15. The chain joins TRBV7-2 to TRBJ2-7; 11 bases are a match to TRBD2. Sequenced input: memory CD4+ T cells sorted from PBMCs. The TCR sequence derives from a man aged 45 to 65. The CDR3 is CASSHGTSGRRVGYEQYF. The CDR3 DNA reads as TGTGCCAGCAGCCATGGAACTAGCGGGAGAAGGGTGGGCTACGAGCAGTACTTC.